Shown below are 6 T cell receptor beta chains from a single sample sequenced in a study of cytomegalovirus exposure and HLA in healthy donors (dated by TCRdb to about 2017). The library was produced with the immunoSEQ multiplex PCR assay. The multiplex PCR relied on a mix of 60 forward primers for TCR Vbeta segments and 13 reverse primers for TCR Jbeta segments. The clones in this table, taken by TCRdb from immuneACCESS, are in-frame only. Not every clone is retained; where verified, under half of the shortfall comes from an unresolved V gene, and the cause of the rest is unknown. The sample has over 150,000 clones on record, around 80% of them singletons. The ten most abundant clones make up 4.8% of the sample. The sequencing sample was made of PBMCs. The origin of the receptors is a man between 18 and 29 years old in good health and CMV-seronegative.

The CDR3 spells CASSLESYNEQFF. The DNA of the CDR3 is TGTGCCAGCAGCTTGGAATCGTACAATGAGCAGTTCTTC. This chain links TRBV5-4 with TRBJ2-1; D uncertain. Germline CDR1 is SGHNT and CDR2 is YYREEE (reference sequence). The V end was cut by 0 bases, the J end by 4 bases, with 5 bases between. The CDR3 totals 13 residues.

The chain carries TRBV5-6 and TRBJ1-5; D is unclear. Per the germline V gene, CDR1 is SGHDT and CDR2 is YYEEEE. The CDR3 has 14 amino acids. V lost 0 bases and J lost 4, with 8 bases in between. The CDR3 sequence is CASSLGQTNQPQHF. The CDR3 nucleotides read TGTGCCAGCAGCTTGGGGCAGACTAATCAGCCCCAGCATTTT.

V gene TRBV11-3 combines with J gene TRBJ2-5; D possibly corresponds to TRBD1 (5 bases). The germline gives CDR1 SGHNT, CDR2 YENEEA. V lost 3 bases and J 5 bases, leaving 10 bases between the germline ends. The CDR3 sequence is 13 residues long. The CDR3 DNA reads as TGTGCCAGCAGCTTCCCAGGGTTGGAGACCCAGTACTTC. Translating it yields CASSFPGLETQYF. The complete variable domain, with remaining parts taken from reference TRBV11-3 and TRBJ2-5, reads EAGVVQSPRYKIIEKKQPVAFWCNPISGHNTLYWYLQNLGQGPELLIRYENEEAVDDSQLPKDRFSAERLKGVDSTLKIQPAELGDSAVYLCASSFPGLETQYFGPGTRLLVL.

The sample holds one count of this clone. This rearrangement joins TRBV4-3 to TRBJ2-1, with TRBD2 matching over 9 bases. This CDR3 region has 15 residues. Trimming took 1 base from V and 3 from J; bases not matched to a gene: 1. Germline CDR1 is LGHNA and CDR2 is YSLEER. The DNA for the CDR3 is TGCGCCAGCAGCCAAGTAGCGGGAGACTACAATGAGCAGTTCTTC. It codes for CASSQVAGDYNEQFF.

The CDR3: CASSSAGVGSPLHF. CDR3 nucleotide sequence: TGTGCCAGCAGCTCCGCGGGGGTAGGTTCACCCCTCCACTTT. The chain links TRBV7-9 to TRBJ1-6, with D tentatively TRBD1 (5 bases). Germline values: CDR1 SEHNR, CDR2 FQNEAQ (reference sequence). The CDR3 has 14 residues. V shed 4 bases and J shed 9 bases, with 13 bases lying between them.

J is TRBJ1-4 and V is TRBV5-1, with 8 bases matching TRBD1. Trimming removed 1 base from V and 7 bases from J; junction bases left unmatched: 9. The V gene's germline CDR1 is SGHRS and CDR2 YFSETQ. The CDR3 runs to 16 residues. CDR3 amino acids: CASSLSPPGQVEKLFF. The CDR3 bases are TGCGCCAGCAGCTTGAGCCCCCCGGGACAGGTTGAAAAACTGTTTTTT. Filled out from reference TRBV5-1 and TRBJ1-4, the complete variable domain reads KAGVTQTPRYLIKTRGQQVTLSCSPISGHRSVSWYQQTPGQGLQFLFEYFSETQRNKGNFPGRFSGRQFSNSRSEMNVSTLELGDSALYLCASSLSPPGQVEKLFFGSGTQLSVL.